Listed below are T cell receptor beta chains from one sample, sequenced in a study of long-term antiretroviral therapy in people with HIV. The repertoire was sequenced with immunoSEQ multiplex PCR; TCRdb's copy has only in-frame clones and lacks some. The table lists 30,000 or so clones, roughly 74% of them singletons. The starting material was unsorted PBMCs, obtained 3 years after starting antiretroviral therapy. The origin of the receptors is a man in his forties or fifties with HIV. Each CDR3 is given with its conserved first and last residue. The D gene is left open where the match is weak. A row's size may be missing; if present it is once, few, many or a size class.

NA	TRBV19	TRBJ2-1	NA	TGTGCCAGTACCGGACAGGACTACATGGAGAGCAATGAGCAGTTCTTC	CASTGQDYMESNEQFF
NA	TRBV18	TRBJ2-3	TRBD2	TGTGCCAGCTCTCTAGCGGGAGATATCGCAGATACGCAGTATTTT	CASSLAGDIADTQYF
once	TRBV5-4	TRBJ1-4	NA	TGTGCCAGCAGCTTGCACCAGGGTCTGAGGAATGAAAAACTGTTTTTT	CASSLHQGLRNEKLFF
NA	TRBV29-1	TRBJ1-2	NA	TGCAGCGTTGATGGGGGGGCGGTTGGCTACACCTTC	CSVDGGAVGYTF
NA	TRBV7-2	TRBJ1-6	NA	TGTGCCAGCAGCTTCCCCGCACTCAGCTCCTATAATTCACCCCTCCACTTT	CASSFPALSSYNSPLHF
few	TRBV28	TRBJ1-2	NA	TGTGCCAGCAGTTTGACAGTGTCTAACTATGGCTACACCTTC	CASSLTVSNYGYTF
NA	TRBV7-9	TRBJ1-2	TRBD1	TGTGCCAGCAGCGCCCGACAGGGCAACTATGGCTACACCTTC	CASSARQGNYGYTF
NA	TRBV6-1	TRBJ2-5	TRBD1	TGTGCCAGCAGTGAATGGGGGACAGGGAGGCAAGAGACCCAGTACTTC	CASSEWGTGRQETQYF
NA	TRBV5-1	TRBJ2-7	TRBD1	TGCGCCAGCAGCTTGGGGGGACAGGGTCGCGAGCAGTACTTC	CASSLGGQGREQYF
few	TRBV27	TRBJ1-2	NA	TGTGCCAGCAGTGACGGGACGAACTATGGCTACACCTTC	CASSDGTNYGYTF